A single sample gave rise to the 24 T cell receptor beta chains below, sequenced in a study of blood T cell repertoires in COVID-19. The assay was immunoSEQ multiplex PCR, and TCRdb's table has in-frame clones only and misses some. The data show about 200,000 clones, around 86% seen once. Sequencing input: peripheral blood. Receptors were obtained from a man aged 50-60 years with acute or convalescent COVID-19.

The chain joins TRBV5-6 to TRBJ2-5; 10 nucleotides agree with TRBD2. The junction had 5 bases not matched to a gene; V was cut back by 1 base and J by 2 bases. This CDR3 is built from 16 residues. Germline values: CDR1 SGHDT, CDR2 YYEEEE. For the CDR3, the DNA is TGTGCCAGCAGCTTGAGGGCTAGCGGGGGTCAAGAGACCCAGTACTTC. Residues: CASSLRASGGQETQYF. Full variable domain (outside the CDR3, taken from reference TRBV5-6 and TRBJ2-5): DAGVTQSPTHLIKTRGQQVTLRCSPKSGHDTVSWYQQALGQGPQFIFQYYEEEERQRGNFPDRFSGHQFPNYSSELNVNALLLGDSALYLCASSLRASGGQETQYFGPGTRLLVL.

This chain joins TRBV18 and TRBJ2-7; weak D call: TRBD2 (5 bases). From germline, CDR1 is KGHSH and CDR2 LQKENI. There are 14 residues in the CDR3. V shed 3 bases and J shed 0 bases, with 9 bases lying between them. CDR3 nucleotides: TGTGCCAGCTCACCGGGGAGCCTCTCCTACGAGCAGTACTTC. Protein sequence: CASSPGSLSYEQYF.

This chain connects TRBV7-8 to TRBJ1-1; TRBD1 might be the D (5 bases). Per the germline V gene, CDR1 is SGHVS and CDR2 is FQNEAQ. V gave up 1 base and J gave up 1 base, with 13 bases separating them. The CDR3 runs to 16 residues. The CDR3: CASSLVEWGGNTEAFF. The CDR3, as DNA: TGTGCCAGCAGCTTAGTTGAGTGGGGGGGGAACACTGAAGCTTTCTTT.

The J gene is TRBJ1-1, the V gene TRBV30; no reliable D call. This CDR3 has 12 amino acids. Per the germline V gene, CDR1 is GTSNPN and CDR2 is SVGIG (reference sequence). V was trimmed by 2 bases and J by 11 bases, leaving 15 bases between them. CDR3 sequence (DNA): TGTGCCTGGAGTCCTGGCAGCGACGTCGCTTTCTTT. This codes for CAWSPGSDVAFF.

The rearrangement uses TRBV19 and TRBJ1-6, with 9 bases lining up with TRBD1. The V gene's germline CDR1 is LNHDA and CDR2 SQIVND (reference sequence). The CDR3 covers 14 residues. V was pared by 5 bases and J by 10 bases, with 6 bases of the junction left unmatched. The CDR3 spells CASSRGQGRSPLHF. The CDR3 DNA follows: TGTGCCAGTAGTCGGGGACAGGGACGGTCACCCCTCCACTTT.

This clone was counted only a few times. This chain links TRBV7-2 with TRBJ2-3, with 10 bases lining up with TRBD1. The germline V gene encodes CDR1 SGHTA and CDR2 FQGNSA. CDR3 length equals 17 residues. The V gene end was trimmed by 1 base and the J gene end by 4 bases; junction bases not matched to a gene: 8. In DNA form, the CDR3 reads TGTGCCAGCAGCTTAGGGGGACAGGGGAGGAGGGCAGATACGCAGTATTTT. This gives the protein CASSLGGQGRRADTQYF.

V usage is TRBV6-2 or TRBV6-3 and J usage is TRBJ1-2; D may be TRBD1 (6 bases). There are 14 residues in the CDR3. The V and J ends lost 1 base and 2 bases respectively, with 8 bases between them. Germline CDR1 reads MNHEY; CDR2 reads SVGEGT. The CDR3 nucleotides are TGTGCCAGCAGTTACTTAACAGGGAACTATGGCTACACCTTC. Translating gives CASSYLTGNYGYTF.

This chain connects TRBV19 to TRBJ2-2; the match to TRBD1 covers 8 bases. V lost 4 bases and J lost 6; bases outside the gene matches: 4. Germline CDR1 is LNHDA and CDR2 is SQIVND (reference sequence). This CDR3 region has 14 residues. The DNA of the CDR3 is TGTGCCAGTAGTAGGGGACAGGTTTCCGGGGAGCTGTTTTTT. Its protein product is CASSRGQVSGELFF.

The chain joins TRBV6-5 to TRBJ1-1, with 7 nucleotides matching TRBD1. Trimming cost V 4 bases and J 4 bases; bases outside gene matches: 9. Germline-derived CDR1 and CDR2 are MNHEY and SVGAGI. The CDR3 is 15 residues long. The CDR3 region has the DNA TGTGCCAGCAGTTCCCACTCCAGGGGGAGCACTGAAGCTTTCTTT. This translates into CASSSHSRGSTEAFF.

The chain has TRBV10-1 and TRBJ2-1; perhaps TRBD1 as D (7 bases). This CDR3 spans 13 amino acids. Deletions cut 10 bases from V and 8 bases from J, with 18 bases between. Germline V gives CDR1 WNHNN, CDR2 SYGVQD (reference sequence). The CDR3 here is CATGGTAPHEQFF. The CDR3 region has the DNA TGCGCCACAGGGGGGACCGCGCCCCATGAGCAGTTCTTC.

In its sample, this clone was seen once. The chain uses TRBV7-9 and TRBJ2-7; TRBD1 might be the D (5 bases). Germline loops: CDR1 SEHNR, CDR2 FQNEAQ (reference sequence). V was shortened by 4 bases and J by 8 bases, with 12 bases between the two germline ends. This CDR3 is 12 amino acids long. CDR3 in amino acids: CASSSGPGKQYF. CDR3 nucleotide sequence: TGTGCCAGCAGCTCTGGGCCAGGGAAGCAGTACTTC.

The chain combines TRBV7-8 with TRBJ2-1, with a tentative D call TRBD2 (5 bases). Trimming removed 8 bases at V and 4 bases at J, with 9 bases between. Germline CDR1 SGHVS, CDR2 FQNEAQ. The CDR3 spans 12 residues. Here the CDR3 reads CASRGLYNEQFF. As DNA, the CDR3 is TGTGCCAGCCGAGGGCTGTACAATGAGCAGTTCTTC.

The chain uses TRBV19 and TRBJ1-5; TRBD1 agrees at 11 bases. Trimming at V came to 3 bases and at J to 5 bases, leaving 3 bases not matched to a gene. This CDR3 region has 15 residues. Germline V gene data show CDR1 as LNHDA and CDR2 as SQIVND (reference sequence). This CDR3 is CASSIGDRGYQPQHF. The CDR3 bases are TGTGCCAGTAGTATCGGGGACAGGGGGTATCAGCCCCAGCATTTT.

J is TRBJ2-7 and V is TRBV10-3; a possible D gene is TRBD2 (6 bases). Germline V gene sequence: CDR1 ENHRY, CDR2 SYGVKD. V shed 6 bases and J shed 2 bases, with 14 bases lying between them. The CDR3 loop spans 14 amino acids. The CDR3 is CAIRGGGATYEQYF. As DNA, the CDR3 is TGTGCCATCAGGGGGGGTGGAGCAACCTACGAGCAGTACTTC.

J is TRBJ2-7 and V is TRBV3-1 (or the pseudogene TRBV3-2), with unresolved D. The CDR3 runs 12 residues. Trimming shortened V by 0 bases and J by 6 bases, and 6 bases separated the two germline ends. The germline CDR1 and CDR2 sequences are LGHDT and YNNKEL (reference sequence). The DNA for the CDR3 is TGTGCCAGCAGCCAAGACAGGTTCGAGCAGTACTTC. Residues: CASSQDRFEQYF.

The chain uses TRBV9 and TRBJ1-2, with TRBD1 identical over 10 bases. The CDR3 runs 19 residues. V dropped 4 bases and J dropped 1; count of bases not matched to a gene: 16. CDR1 is SGDLS and CDR2 is YYNGEE in the germline V gene. The CDR3 sequence: CASSPNAASGDRGNYGYTF. The CDR3 DNA reads TGTGCCAGCAGCCCGAACGCCGCCAGCGGGGACAGGGGTAACTATGGCTACACCTTC.

This chain joins TRBV6-5 and TRBJ2-2, with 9 bases that match TRBD1. CDR1 is MNHEY, CDR2 SVGAGI, per germline. The CDR3 covers 15 residues. V was pared by 9 bases and J by 6 bases, with 11 bases of the junction left unmatched. CDR3 coding DNA: TGTGCCAGTCGACCGGGACAGGGTTTGGCCGGGGAGCTGTTTTTT. Translating it yields CASRPGQGLAGELFF.

The rearrangement links TRBV7-8 to TRBJ1-5; no clear D. This CDR3 comprises 15 residues. V was cut by 5 bases and J by 4 bases, with 15 bases left in between. The germline CDR1 and CDR2 sequences are SGHVS and FQNEAQ. This CDR3 reads CASSRDRTKNQPQHF. CDR3 bases: TGTGCCAGCAGCCGAGATCGGACTAAGAATCAGCCCCAGCATTTT.

The table lists this clone with a count of one. The chain couples TRBV12-3 or TRBV12-4 to TRBJ1-2; TRBD1 might be the D (5 bases). Trimming stripped 6 bases from V and 4 bases from J, with 12 bases between. The CDR3 has 13 amino acids. CDR3 sequence (DNA): TGTGCCAGCAGACCCGGGACTACCTATGGCTACACCTTC. This encodes CASRPGTTYGYTF.

The gene calls are TRBV6-5 and TRBJ1-2; maybe TRBD1 (6 bases). The CDR3 has 14 residues. Germline V lookup: CDR1 MNHEY, CDR2 SVGAGI. Trimming pared 2 bases from V and 7 bases from J, leaving 14 bases between. This chain's CDR3 is CASSYHTQGSGYTF. The CDR3 DNA sequence: TGTGCCAGCAGTTACCACACACAGGGCTCTGGCTACACCTTC.

The sample holds a few counts of this clone. The CDR3 region has the DNA TGTGCCAGCAGCTCACGGGGCGGGAGCTCCTATAATTCACCCCTCCACTTT. This encodes CASSSRGGSSYNSPLHF. J is TRBJ1-6 and V is TRBV7-9; possible D gene TRBD1, 5 bases. The CDR3 contains 17 residues. Trimming took off 4 bases at V and 0 bases at J, with 13 bases between the two ends. CDR1 SEHNR and CDR2 FQNEAQ come from the germline V gene (reference sequence).

The genes are TRBV7-2 and TRBJ2-5; 8 positions agree with TRBD2. The CDR3 is made up of 17 amino acids. From germline, CDR1 is SGHTA and CDR2 FQGNSA. After removal of 2 bases from V and 2 bases from J, the junction contained 10 bases not matched to a gene. This CDR3 is CASSLQGSGIRQETQYF. DNA for the CDR3: TGTGCCAGCAGCTTACAGGGTAGCGGGATAAGACAAGAGACCCAGTACTTC. The whole variable domain, filled in from reference TRBV7-2 and TRBJ2-5, reads GAGVSQSPSNKVTEKGKDVELRCDPISGHTALYWYRQSLGQGLEFLIYFQGNSAPDKSGLPSDRFSAERTGGSVSTLTIQRTQQEDSAVYLCASSLQGSGIRQETQYFGPGTRLLVL.

The chain has TRBV11-3 and TRBJ1-1, with 7 bases matching TRBD1. The CDR3 loop spans 13 amino acids. Germline loops: CDR1 SGHNT, CDR2 YENEEA. V lost 4 bases, J lost 5 bases, and 4 bases stayed unmatched. In nucleotides, the CDR3 is TGTGCCAGCAGCTGGACAGGCATGACTGAAGCTTTCTTT. Amino acids: CASSWTGMTEAFF.

The rearrangement joins TRBV6-5 to TRBJ2-3; tentatively, D is TRBD2 (6 bases). Germline-derived CDR1 and CDR2 are MNHEY and SVGAGI. The V end was cut by 4 bases, the J end by 5 bases, with 13 bases between. The CDR3 is made up of 14 amino acids. Here the CDR3 DNA reads TGTGCCAGCAGTTTAGGGACTCGGAGAGATACGCAGTATTTT. Its protein product is CASSLGTRRDTQYF.